The source of this T cell receptor (beta chain) is a study of identical twins. As for this clonotype: No antigen is known for it.

Template switching created a universal primer site, and the cDNA included unique molecular identifiers. TCRdb ran MiXCR on the 5' RACE reads and lists one entry per CDR3 protein. The data show fewer than 650,000 distinct CDR3 sequences, with approximately 10% seen just once and around 3% held by the top ten. CDR3 size: 14 residues. V was cut by 3 bases and J by 6 bases, with 12 bases left in between. Germline values: CDR1 SGHTA, CDR2 FQGNSA. Study-wide results and limits: Cord blood beta clonotypes present at high abundance carried fewer insertions; no such pattern appeared in memory repertoires.

These data were also filed under a second study, of yellow fever vaccine responses in identical twins. As reported in that work: Among the twins, the vaccine T cell response reportedly seemed partly convergent and partly personalized.

Sequenced input: PBMCs. The clonotype originates from a woman aged 18-29 years in good health. The chain couples TRBV7-2 to TRBJ2-4; D is unclear. The CDR3 region is CASSLGHRRNIQYF. The CDR3 DNA reads TGTGCCAGCAGCTTGGGCCACCGGAGAAACATTCAGTACTTC.